A single sample gave rise to the 3 T cell receptor beta chains below, sequenced in a study of T-cell reconstitution after alpha-beta-depleted transplantation in children. For TCRbeta, the library was prepared with unique molecular identifiers. TCRdb re-analysed the PCR reads in MiXCR, keeping a single row per CDR3 protein. The profile shows 500,000 to 650,000 distinct CDR3 sequences, over 10% of them singletons. The material sequenced was PBMCs, mostly from graft donor cells, taken 360 days after TCRalphabeta/CD19-depleted stem cell transplant. The origin of the receptors is a male patient aged 10-17 years who had a stem cell transplant for acute myeloid leukemia, so the T cells may come from the graft donor.

This clonotype was observed once. The rearrangement links TRBV14 to TRBJ2-7, with 10 positions matching TRBD2. The CDR3 consists of 15 residues. The V gene's germline CDR1 is SGHDN and CDR2 FVKESK. The J segment lost 3 bases and the V segment lost 3 bases, leaving 5 bases of the junction unmatched. Written as DNA, the CDR3 is TGTGCCAGCAGCCAGGGTGGGACTAGCGACTACGAGCAGTACTTC. It is translated as CASSQGGTSDYEQYF.

This clonotype was counted only a few times. The chain combines TRBV27 with TRBJ2-6; a weak D match, TRBD2 (6 bases). This CDR3 spans 15 amino acids. Germline CDR1 is MNHEY and CDR2 is SMNVEV (reference sequence). V shed 6 bases and J shed 0 bases, with 9 bases lying between them. CDR3 region: CASSGGISGANVLTF. The CDR3 nucleotides are TGTGCCAGCAGCGGAGGGATCTCTGGGGCCAACGTCCTGACTTTC.

The chain has TRBV23-1 and TRBJ1-4, with D possibly being TRBD1 (6 bases). TRBV23-1 is an open reading frame, and its role is uncertain. CDR3 length: 21 residues. The germline V and J ends were trimmed by 3 bases and 3 bases, with 29 bases remaining between them. The chain's CDR3 is CASSHPVPKTGPTRANEKLFF. As DNA, the CDR3 is TGCGCCAGCAGTCACCCAGTCCCCAAGACAGGTCCAACAAGGGCTAATGAAAAACTGTTTTTT.